The entry below describes one TCR beta chain. Its cognate antigen has yet to be identified. No clone much larger than this one lies a single base away; base qualities are absent. The data stem from a study of sequential checkpoint blockade in melanoma (dated by TCRdb to the late 2010s). For context, the study as a whole: Using 1:1 randomization, the trial assigned patients either to first-line nivolumab followed by ipilimumab (arm A) or to ipilimumab followed by nivolumab (arm B). Maintenance nivolumab came after both trial sequences. TCRbeta immunosequencing was performed on DNA from over 90 pretreatment melanoma tumor samples. Around 20 patients had matched tumor biopsies taken before treatment and at week 13, after single-agent nivolumab (arm A) or ipilimumab (arm B). In about 83% of the matched pre- and post-treatment tumor biopsy pairs, both biopsies came from the same lesion.

The CDR3 holds 16 amino acids from the cysteine to the phenylalanine. Of all the DNA, just the CDR3 is kept, 48 bases in frame from base 1. A distance of 19 bases separates the germline ends of V and J, which lose 5 bases and 5 bases respectively. CDR1 and CDR2 were assigned from the germline V gene (reference sequence) as MNHEY and SMNVEV. Points the paper makes about the study in general: Tumor T-cell fraction and clonality were found to correlate with PD-L1 staining and CD8+ T-cell counts but not with mutational load. The response-prediction model combining TCR metrics and mutation burden needs validation in larger, independent patient cohorts. Patients with increases in tumor T-cell fraction and clonality by week 13 were approximately 30 times more likely to achieve clinical benefit. Among patients in arm A, the nivolumab-first arm, pretreatment tumor TIL clonality was associated with response (P = .04). Within-arm analyses of tumor T-cell fraction were limited by small sample sizes and reduced statistical power.

The treatment or condition label, as the study defines it: randomized to nivolumab then ipilimumab (arm A) or the reverse (arm B). No trial patient had received prior DNA-damaging chemotherapy. The samples were obtained from melanoma patients enrolled in CheckMate 064, an open-label, randomized phase II trial testing sequential checkpoint blockade. Genomic DNA from formalin-fixed paraffin-embedded (FFPE) tissue samples was used for tumor TCR sequencing. TCRbeta CDR3 regions were immunosequenced from genomic DNA with the immunoSEQ Assay. Genomic DNA was amplified by bias-controlled multiplex PCR before high-throughput sequencing. Per the original workflow: To quantify the absolute abundance of each unique TCRbeta CDR3 region, the sequences were collapsed and filtered. Clonality, defined as 1 minus Pielou's evenness, was calculated using productive rearrangements only. Tumor T-cell fraction was computed by normalizing TCRbeta template counts to usable DNA, estimated from several housekeeping genes. A previously published method was used to identify clones whose frequencies were significantly greater in on-treatment samples than in baseline samples. The table comes from immuneACCESS by way of TCRdb, which keeps in-frame sequences with V and J called. Part of the clones is missing from these tables; in studies checked, under half for an unresolved V gene and the rest for unknown reasons. V and J calls and clone size are given by that table; D and trimming were obtained from the DNA. This sample lists fewer than 9,500 clones; 20% to 25% were detected once. Of the sample, about 9.6% falls within the top ten clones.

The sequence derives from a human donor with melanoma. The sequencing used tumor tissue (inferred from file names), collected from a patient given nivolumab and ipilimumab in sequence. The chain was built from TRBV27 and TRBJ1-5; the D gene cannot be resolved reliably. The CDR3 region has the sequence CASSALRGGIYQPQHF. The DNA sequence is given as TGTGCCAGCAGTGCCCTACGGGGAGGGATCTATCAGCCCCAGCATTTT.